Following are 17 T cell receptor beta chains from one sample sequenced in a study of cytomegalovirus exposure and HLA in healthy donors. PCR used 60 Vbeta primers and 13 Jbeta primers. Sequenced by immunoSEQ multiplex PCR; TCRdb stores in-frame clones only, minus some. Found here are 100,000 or so clones, around four fifths of them singletons; the top ten hold 8.6%. Sequencing was performed on PBMCs. The receptors derive from a woman in her 40s in good health and CMV-seropositive.

The chain joins TRBV11-3 to TRBJ2-7, with D possibly being TRBD1 (6 bases). Per the germline V gene, CDR1 is SGHNT and CDR2 is YENEEA. The CDR3 runs to 16 residues. V was cut by 2 bases and J by 5 bases, with 19 bases left in between. The CDR3 DNA reads TGTGCCAGCAGCTTAAAACGACAGGCCCTTGTGGACGAGCAGTACTTC. Its protein product is CASSLKRQALVDEQYF. Using reference TRBV11-3 and TRBJ2-7 for the parts outside the CDR3, the full variable domain is EAGVVQSPRYKIIEKKQPVAFWCNPISGHNTLYWYLQNLGQGPELLIRYENEEAVDDSQLPKDRFSAERLKGVDSTLKIQPAELGDSAVYLCASSLKRQALVDEQYFGPGTRLTVT.

The chain couples TRBV7-9 to TRBJ2-3; 7 bases are shared with TRBD2. V lost 1 base, J lost 1 base, and 2 bases stayed unmatched. The CDR3 spans 15 residues. The germline V gene encodes CDR1 SEHNR and CDR2 FQNEAQ (reference sequence). In nucleotides, the CDR3 is TGTGCCAGCAGCTTAGGGGAGGGCGGCACAGATACGCAGTATTTT. It is translated as CASSLGEGGTDTQYF.

The chain combines TRBV11-1 with TRBJ1-2; no firm D call. This CDR3 has 15 residues. CDR1 is SGHAT and CDR2 is FQDESV in the germline V gene (reference sequence). V was cut by 1 base and J by 3 bases, with 12 bases left in between. The CDR3 region has the DNA TGTGCCAGCAGCTTAGGTCGCGGAGGGCACTATGGCTACACCTTC. This translates into CASSLGRGGHYGYTF. The variable domain in full, with the rest retrieved from reference TRBV11-1 and TRBJ1-2, is EAEVAQSPRYKITEKSQAVAFWCDPISGHATLYWYRQILGQGPELLVQFQDESVVDDSQLPKDRFSAERLKGVDSTLKIQPAELGDSAMYLCASSLGRGGHYGYTFGSGTRLTVV.

This clone was observed a few times. The chain carries TRBV6-1 and TRBJ1-3, with D hard to call. Germline loops: CDR1 MNHNS, CDR2 SASEGT. This CDR3 has 15 residues. Trimming took off 5 bases at V and 0 bases at J, with 11 bases between the two ends. In DNA, the CDR3 is TGTGCCAGCAGTATTCGTCTTGTCTCTGGAAACACCATATATTTT. Protein sequence: CASSIRLVSGNTIYF.

The V and J genes are TRBV5-6 and TRBJ1-4; D gene uncertain. Germline lookup yields CDR1 SGHDT and CDR2 YYEEEE. This CDR3 region has 14 residues. V was trimmed by 6 bases and J by 0 bases, leaving 9 bases between them. CDR3 in amino acids: CASTYGATNEKLFF. The CDR3 nucleotides are TGTGCCAGCACATACGGGGCAACTAATGAAAAACTGTTTTTT.

The rearrangement joins TRBV11-2 to TRBJ1-2, with D unclear. V was pared by 0 bases and J by 4 bases, with 9 bases between. The CDR3 is 14 residues long. Germline assignment: CDR1 SGHAT and CDR2 FQNNGV. The CDR3 loop is CASSLDSSLYGYTF. In nucleotides, the CDR3 is TGTGCCAGCAGCTTAGACAGTTCCCTCTATGGCTACACCTTC.

The rearrangement joins TRBV5-1 to TRBJ2-1; TRBD2 agrees at 13 bases. This CDR3 is built from 15 residues. The germline gives CDR1 SGHRS, CDR2 YFSETQ. Trimming at V came to 4 bases and at J to 7 bases, leaving 5 bases not matched to a gene. In nucleotides, the CDR3 is TGCGCCAGCAGCATCGGACTAGCGGGAGCAAATGAGCAGTTCTTC. It is translated as CASSIGLAGANEQFF.

This rearrangement joins TRBV28 to TRBJ2-2; 8 bases match TRBD2. CDR1 is MDHEN and CDR2 is SYDVKM in the germline V gene. The CDR3 contains 14 residues. Germline trimming cut 8 bases from V and 4 bases from J; bases unmatched to any gene: 6. Here the CDR3 DNA reads TGTGCCAGCGAAAGCGGGGGTGGCACCGGGGAGCTGTTTTTT. Protein product: CASESGGGTGELFF.

The genes are TRBV5-4 and TRBJ2-1; TRBD2 matches 10 bases. Germline V gives CDR1 SGHNT, CDR2 YYREEE (reference sequence). With V trimmed by 6 bases and J by 6 bases, 15 bases remained unmatched. The CDR3 runs to 17 residues. The CDR3 DNA reads TGTGCCAGCACCCCTCAGGTAGGGCCTAGCGGGAGCAATGAGCAGTTCTTC. The encoded protein is CASTPQVGPSGSNEQFF.

The chain joins TRBV19 to TRBJ1-5, with D possibly TRBD1 on 5 matching bases. CDR1 and CDR2 (germline): LNHDA, SQIVND (reference sequence). Trimming took off 7 bases at V and 11 bases at J, with 15 bases between the two ends. CDR3 length: 12 residues. CDR3 amino acids: CASTNGDLSQHF. The CDR3 nucleotides read TGTGCCAGTACCAACGGGGACTTATCCCAGCATTTT.

This clone was counted once. The chain has TRBV7-3 and TRBJ2-4; 8 nucleotides match TRBD2. Trimming cost V 5 bases and J 6 bases; bases outside gene matches: 6. This CDR3 comprises 14 residues. Germline V gene lookup returns CDR1 SGHTA and CDR2 FQGTGA. CDR3 amino acids: CASSADAGGNIQYF. The CDR3 DNA reads as TGTGCCAGCAGCGCCGATGCGGGGGGAAACATTCAGTACTTC.

The J gene is TRBJ2-5, the V gene TRBV18; 9 bases map to TRBD1. The end of the DNA aligns better with TRBJ2-7, so the J call may be wrong. This CDR3 is built from 14 residues. Germline V gives CDR1 KGHSH, CDR2 LQKENI. As DNA, the CDR3 is TGTGCCAGCTCACCACCGGGACAGGGTACCGAGCAGTACTTC. Amino acid sequence: CASSPPGQGTEQYF.

V and J are TRBV6-4 and TRBJ2-1; D not resolved. V lost 7 bases and J 15 bases, leaving 16 bases between the germline ends. The germline V gene encodes CDR1 MRHNA and CDR2 SNTAGT. The CDR3 is made up of 11 amino acids. CDR3 DNA: TGTGCCAGCATGGGTCCCGGGTTACCGTTCTTC. Its translation is CASMGPGLPFF.

This rearrangement joins TRBV2 to TRBJ1-5, with D possibly matching TRBD1 (5 bases). The CDR3 is made up of 15 amino acids. V was shortened by 8 bases and J by 6 bases, with 20 bases between the two germline ends. Germline values: CDR1 SNHLY, CDR2 FYNNEI. The CDR3 DNA reads TGTGCCAGCTGGGGGGGGGATCGGGATAGTCAGCCCCAGCATTTT. It is translated as CASWGGDRDSQPQHF.

J is TRBJ2-7 and V is TRBV29-1; 12 bases are a match to TRBD2. CDR1 is SQVTM and CDR2 is ANQGSEA in the germline V gene. The CDR3 consists of 14 residues. CDR3 nucleotide sequence: TGCAGTGCACTAGCGGGAGGCGGCTCCTACGAGCAGTACTTC. Residues: CSALAGGGSYEQYF.

V gene TRBV7-9 combines with J gene TRBJ1-2, with D maybe TRBD1 (5 bases). CDR1 SEHNR and CDR2 FQNEAQ come from the germline V gene (reference sequence). Deletions cut 1 base from V and 5 bases from J, with 20 bases between. This CDR3 spans 17 amino acids. CDR3 bases: TGTGCCAGCAGCTTAGACCCTCCTATGGGGGGATGGTATGGCTACACCTTC. This sequence encodes CASSLDPPMGGWYGYTF.

In its sample, this clone was seen once. This chain joins TRBV29-1 and TRBJ2-5; D gene uncertain. Per germline, CDR1 SQVTM and CDR2 ANQGSEA. The CDR3 length is 11 residues. The germline V and J ends were trimmed by 4 bases and 2 bases, with 5 bases remaining between them. As DNA, the CDR3 is TGCAGCGTTGCAGGACAAGAGACCCAGTACTTC. This gives the protein CSVAGQETQYF.